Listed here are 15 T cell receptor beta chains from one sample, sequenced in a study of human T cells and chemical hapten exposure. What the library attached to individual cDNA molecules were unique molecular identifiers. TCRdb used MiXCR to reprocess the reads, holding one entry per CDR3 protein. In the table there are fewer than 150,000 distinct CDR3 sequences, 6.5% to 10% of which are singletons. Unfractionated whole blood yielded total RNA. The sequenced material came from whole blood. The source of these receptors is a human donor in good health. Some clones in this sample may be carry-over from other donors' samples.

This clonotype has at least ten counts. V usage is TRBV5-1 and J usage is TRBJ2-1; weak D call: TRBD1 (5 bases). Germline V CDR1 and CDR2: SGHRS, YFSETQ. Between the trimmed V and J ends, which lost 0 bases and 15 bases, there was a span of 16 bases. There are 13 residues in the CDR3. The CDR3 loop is CASSLALAGSPFF. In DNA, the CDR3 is TGCGCCAGCAGCTTGGCCCTGGCAGGGTCGCCGTTCTTC.

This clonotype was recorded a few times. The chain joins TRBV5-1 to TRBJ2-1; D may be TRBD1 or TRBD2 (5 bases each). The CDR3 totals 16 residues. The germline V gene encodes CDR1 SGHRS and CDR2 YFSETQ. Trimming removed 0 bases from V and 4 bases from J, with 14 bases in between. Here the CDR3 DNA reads TGCGCCAGCAGCTTGGCGCTCCGGGACCCATACAATGAGCAGTTCTTC. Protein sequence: CASSLALRDPYNEQFF.

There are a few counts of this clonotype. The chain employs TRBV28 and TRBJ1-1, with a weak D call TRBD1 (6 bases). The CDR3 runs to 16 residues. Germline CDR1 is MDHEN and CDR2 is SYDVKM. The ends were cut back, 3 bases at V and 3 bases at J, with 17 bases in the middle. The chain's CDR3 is CASSFFAGGTDTEAFF. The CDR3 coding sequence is TGTGCCAGCAGTTTTTTCGCTGGGGGCACAGACACTGAAGCTTTCTTT. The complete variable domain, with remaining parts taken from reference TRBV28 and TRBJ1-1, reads DVKVTQSSRYLVKRTGEKVFLECVQDMDHENMFWYRQDPGLGLRLIYFSYDVKMKEKGDIPEGYSVSREKKERFSLILESASTNQTSMYLCASSFFAGGTDTEAFFGQGTRLTVV.

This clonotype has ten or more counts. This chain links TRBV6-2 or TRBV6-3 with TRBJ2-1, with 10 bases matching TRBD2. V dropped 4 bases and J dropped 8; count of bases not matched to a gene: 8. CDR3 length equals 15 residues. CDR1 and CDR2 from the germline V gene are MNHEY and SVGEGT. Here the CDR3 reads CASSSLAGWGDEQFF. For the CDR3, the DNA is TGTGCCAGCAGTTCACTAGCGGGGTGGGGCGATGAGCAGTTCTTC.

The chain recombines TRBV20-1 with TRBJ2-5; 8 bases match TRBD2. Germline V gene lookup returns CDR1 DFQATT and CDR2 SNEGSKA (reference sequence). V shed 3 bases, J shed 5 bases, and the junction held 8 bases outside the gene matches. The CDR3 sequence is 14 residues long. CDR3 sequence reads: CSARGSGSEETQYF. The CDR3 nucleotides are TGCAGTGCTAGGGGCAGCGGGAGCGAGGAGACCCAGTACTTC.

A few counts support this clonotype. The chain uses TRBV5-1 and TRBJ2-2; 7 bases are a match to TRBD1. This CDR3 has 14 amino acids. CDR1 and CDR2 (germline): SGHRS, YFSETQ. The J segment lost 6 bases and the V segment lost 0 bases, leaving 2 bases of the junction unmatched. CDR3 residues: CASSLDGTAGELFF. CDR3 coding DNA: TGCGCCAGCAGCTTGGACGGGACAGCCGGGGAGCTGTTTTTT.

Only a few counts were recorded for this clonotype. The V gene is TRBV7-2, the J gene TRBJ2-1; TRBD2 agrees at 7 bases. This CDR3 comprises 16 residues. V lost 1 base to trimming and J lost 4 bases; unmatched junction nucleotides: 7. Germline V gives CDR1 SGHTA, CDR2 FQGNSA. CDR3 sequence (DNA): TGTGCCAGCAGCTTAGTTGGACTAGTGAGTTACAATGAGCAGTTCTTC. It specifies CASSLVGLVSYNEQFF.

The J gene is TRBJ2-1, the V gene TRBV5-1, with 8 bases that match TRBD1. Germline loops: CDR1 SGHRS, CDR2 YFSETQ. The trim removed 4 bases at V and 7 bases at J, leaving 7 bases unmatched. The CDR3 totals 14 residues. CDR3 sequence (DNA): TGCGCCAGCAGCCCATACAGGGGGACAAATGAGCAGTTCTTC. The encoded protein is CASSPYRGTNEQFF.

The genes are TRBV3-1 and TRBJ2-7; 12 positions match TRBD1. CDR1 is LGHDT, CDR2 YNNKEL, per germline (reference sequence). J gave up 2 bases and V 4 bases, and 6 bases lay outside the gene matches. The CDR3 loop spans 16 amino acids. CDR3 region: CASSLLGTGGTYEQYF. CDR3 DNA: TGTGCCAGCAGCCTCCTAGGGACAGGGGGCACCTACGAGCAGTACTTC.

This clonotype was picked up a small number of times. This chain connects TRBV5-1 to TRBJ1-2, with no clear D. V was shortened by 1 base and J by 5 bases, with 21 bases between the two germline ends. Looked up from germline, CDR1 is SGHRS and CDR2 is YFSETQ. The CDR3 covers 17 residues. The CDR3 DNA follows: TGCGCCAGCAGCTTGCTTCGTGGTGTCGGACGGGCTTATGGCTACACCTTC. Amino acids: CASSLLRGVGRAYGYTF.

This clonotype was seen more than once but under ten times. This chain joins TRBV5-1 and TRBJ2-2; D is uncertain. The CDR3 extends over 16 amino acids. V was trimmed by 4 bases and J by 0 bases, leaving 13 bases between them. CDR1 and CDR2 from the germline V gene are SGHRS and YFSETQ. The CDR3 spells CASSDPRNTNTGELFF. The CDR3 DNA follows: TGCGCCAGCAGCGATCCCAGGAATACGAACACCGGGGAGCTGTTTTTT.

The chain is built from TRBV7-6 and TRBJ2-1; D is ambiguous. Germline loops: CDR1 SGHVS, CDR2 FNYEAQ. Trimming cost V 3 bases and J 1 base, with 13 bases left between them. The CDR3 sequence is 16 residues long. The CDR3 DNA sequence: TGTGCCAGCAGCTTTCGGTCTTACGGGTCCTACAATGAGCAGTTCTTC. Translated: CASSFRSYGSYNEQFF.

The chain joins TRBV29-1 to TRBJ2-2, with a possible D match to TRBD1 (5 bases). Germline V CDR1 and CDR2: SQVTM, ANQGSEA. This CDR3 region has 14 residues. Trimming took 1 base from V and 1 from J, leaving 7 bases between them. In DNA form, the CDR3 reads TGCAGCGTTGAAGGCAGGGTGAACACCGGGGAGCTGTTTTTT. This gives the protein CSVEGRVNTGELFF.

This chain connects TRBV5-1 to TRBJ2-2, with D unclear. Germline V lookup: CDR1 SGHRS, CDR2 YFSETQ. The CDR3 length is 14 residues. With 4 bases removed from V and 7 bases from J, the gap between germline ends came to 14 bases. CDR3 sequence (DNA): TGCGCCAGCAGCACGGACGGATTGGGCGGGGAGCTGTTTTTT. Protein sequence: CASSTDGLGGELFF.

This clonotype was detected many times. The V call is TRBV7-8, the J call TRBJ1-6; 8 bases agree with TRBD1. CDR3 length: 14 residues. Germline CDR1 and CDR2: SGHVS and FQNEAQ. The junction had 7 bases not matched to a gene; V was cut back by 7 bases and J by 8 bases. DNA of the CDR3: TGTGCCAGCAACCCGGACAGGGTGGATTCACCCCTCCACTTT. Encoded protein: CASNPDRVDSPLHF. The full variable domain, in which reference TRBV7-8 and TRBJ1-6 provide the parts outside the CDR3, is GAGVSQSPRYKVAKRGQDVALRCDPISGHVSLFWYQQALGQGPEFLTYFQNEAQLDKSGLPSDRFFAERPEGSVSTLKIQRTQQEDSAVYLCASNPDRVDSPLHFGNGTRLTVT.